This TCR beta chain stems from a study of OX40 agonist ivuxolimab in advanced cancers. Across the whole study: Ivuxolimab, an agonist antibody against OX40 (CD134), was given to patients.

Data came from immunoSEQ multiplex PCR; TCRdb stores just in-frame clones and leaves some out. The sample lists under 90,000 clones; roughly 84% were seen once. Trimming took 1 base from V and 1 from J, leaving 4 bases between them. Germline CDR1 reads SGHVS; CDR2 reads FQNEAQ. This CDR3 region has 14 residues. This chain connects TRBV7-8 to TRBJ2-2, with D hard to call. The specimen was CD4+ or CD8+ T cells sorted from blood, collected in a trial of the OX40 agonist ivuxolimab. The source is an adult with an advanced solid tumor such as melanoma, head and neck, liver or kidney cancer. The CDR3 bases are TGTGCCAGCAGCTTAGATATGAACACCGGGGAGCTGTTTTTT. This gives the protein CASSLDMNTGELFF.